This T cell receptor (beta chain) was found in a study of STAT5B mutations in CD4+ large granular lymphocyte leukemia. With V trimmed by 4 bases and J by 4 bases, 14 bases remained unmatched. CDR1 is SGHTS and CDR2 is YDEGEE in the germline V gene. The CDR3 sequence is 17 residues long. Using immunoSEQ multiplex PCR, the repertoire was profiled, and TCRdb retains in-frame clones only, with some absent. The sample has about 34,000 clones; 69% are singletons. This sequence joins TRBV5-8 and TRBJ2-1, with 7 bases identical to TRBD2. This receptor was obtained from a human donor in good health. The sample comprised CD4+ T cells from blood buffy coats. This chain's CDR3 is CASSPPLGWGGYNEQFF. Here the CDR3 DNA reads TGTGCCAGCAGCCCCCCGCTGGGTTGGGGAGGGTACAATGAGCAGTTCTTC.